The present TCR beta chain was sequenced within a study of radiation and T cells in renal cell carcinoma (dated by TCRdb to about 2020). General notes on the study: Samples came from a clinical trial, in which primary renal cell carcinomas received 15 Gy stereotactic body radiation therapy followed by nephrectomy 4 weeks later. A total of roughly 53 samples underwent TCR beta sequencing, made up of roughly 26 tumors and roughly 27 peripheral blood samples. A total of 3.5 million to 4.5 million unique CDR3 nucleotide sequences, encoding 2,658,974 unique CDR3 amino acid sequences, were found across all 50 or so samples. What the research found in general, with its limitations: With a single-armed trial design, the study had no way to address how radiation dose or scheduling affects the TCR repertoire. In blood, the top tumor clonotypes increased between baseline and 2 weeks post-radiation and then shrank by 4 weeks, which suggests that tumor-resident clones expanded only transiently. No pretreatment tumor biopsies were available, so the baseline intratumoral presence of clonotypes could not be determined. Changes in the blood repertoire were not tracked past 4 weeks after treatment.

For CDR1 and CDR2, the germline V gene lists SGDLS and YYNGEE. V drops 2 bases and J drops 3 bases, leaving 14 bases in between. Counted from cysteine to phenylalanine, this CDR3 has 15 amino acids. The sequence is cut down to CDR3 DNA, 45 bases in frame from base 1. Following the manufacturer's recommendations, the immunoSEQ kit was used to generate TCR beta libraries from genomic DNA. To prepare libraries, a first multiplex PCR with proprietary primers was run, followed by a second PCR that added unique barcodes, and a bead cleanup was done after each round. A positive control reaction and a negative control reaction, both provided in the kit, were run with every batch of samples. The final libraries underwent checking on an Agilent 4200 TapeStation D1000 ScreenTape, volumetric pooling, and quantification by qPCR. Sequencing ran on an Illumina NextSeq500 with a MidOutput 150-cycle cartridge, using 156 Read1 and 15 Index1 cycles with kit custom primers. The pooled library was loaded at 0.8 to 1 pM with an approximately 21% PhiX control spike-in. As for the authors' bioinformatics: Vendor-processed data were analyzed in R, with a clonotype defined as all T cells sharing the same CDR3 nucleotide sequence. In the clone abundance analyses, frequencies in each sample were normalized to that sample's 10,000 most abundant clones. Public T cell clones, averaging fewer than five per sample, were removed before analysis. An abundance difference of at least 32-fold between compartments was the criterion for calling clonotypes tumor-enriched or baseline blood-enriched. A beta-binomial differential abundance model was used to identify clonotypes that were expanded or contracted between blood time points. Tumor-blood repertoire similarity was measured with the Baroni-Urbani and Buser coefficient, and group comparisons used two-tailed Wilcoxon tests in R. In TCRdb, the immuneACCESS table is reduced to in-frame sequences with V and J assigned. These tables do not hold every clone; where another copy was compared, an unresolved V gene accounts for under half, and the others remain unexplained. D and trimming were read from the DNA, whereas the V and J calls and clone size are those reported in that table. This sample has some 150,000 clones in its table, and roughly 86% of those were observed once. Approximately 12% of the sample lies in the top ten.

The time point label corresponds to: blood 2 weeks post-SBRT. The label giving this sample's treatment or condition can be read as: 15 Gy SBRT to primary tumor, nephrectomy 4 weeks later. To follow tumor-enriched clonotypes, serial peripheral blood was collected from radiation-treated patients at baseline and at 2 weeks and 4 weeks after SBRT. Renal cell carcinoma with clear cell pathology was present in all patients. The QIAamp DNA Blood Mini Kit (Qiagen) was used to prepare genomic DNA for TCR sequencing. Only samples passing all quality control checks were included in the analyses. This clone appeared a few times. Its antigen has not been determined. No clone much larger than this one lies a single base away; base qualities are absent.

The sample was blood, taken from a patient whose treatment included radiotherapy and nephrectomy. The chain is made from TRBV9 and TRBJ1-1; the D segment could be TRBD1, given 6 matching bases. The sequence was collected from a woman between 45 and 60 years old with renal cell carcinoma. The CDR3 in this case is CASSVAAGDDTEAFF. The bases are TGTGCCAGCAGCGTCGCGGCAGGGGATGACACTGAAGCTTTCTTT.